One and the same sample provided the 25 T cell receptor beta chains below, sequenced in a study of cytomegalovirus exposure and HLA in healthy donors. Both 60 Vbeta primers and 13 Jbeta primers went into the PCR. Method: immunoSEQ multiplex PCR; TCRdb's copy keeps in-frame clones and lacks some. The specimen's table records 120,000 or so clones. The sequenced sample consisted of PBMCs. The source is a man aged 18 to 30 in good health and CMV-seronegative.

The CDR3 region has the DNA TGTGCCAGCAGCGTAGGCGGGGGAAATTTCGGCACTGAAGCTTTCTTT. The encoded protein is CASSVGGGNFGTEAFF. The V call is TRBV9, the J call TRBJ1-1; tentative D call: TRBD1 (5 bases). The CDR3 has 16 residues. The V end was cut by 0 bases, the J end by 4 bases, with 16 bases between. The germline V gene encodes CDR1 SGDLS and CDR2 YYNGEE.

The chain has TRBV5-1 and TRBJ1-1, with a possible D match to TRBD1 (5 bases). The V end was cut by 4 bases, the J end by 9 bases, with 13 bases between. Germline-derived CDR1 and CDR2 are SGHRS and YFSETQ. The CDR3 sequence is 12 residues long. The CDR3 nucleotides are TGCGCCAGCAGCGGACAAGGTTTCCAAGCTTTCTTT. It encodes CASSGQGFQAFF.

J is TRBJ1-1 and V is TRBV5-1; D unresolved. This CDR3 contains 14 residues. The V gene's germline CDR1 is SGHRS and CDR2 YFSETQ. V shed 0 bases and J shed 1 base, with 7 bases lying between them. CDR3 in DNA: TGCGCCAGCAGCTTGGCCATGTGGAACACTGAAGCTTTCTTT. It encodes CASSLAMWNTEAFF.

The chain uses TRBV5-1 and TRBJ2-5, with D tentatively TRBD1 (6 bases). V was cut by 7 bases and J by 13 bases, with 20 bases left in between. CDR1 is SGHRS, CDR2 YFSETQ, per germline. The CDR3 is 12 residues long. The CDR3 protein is CASYFSPGAVYF. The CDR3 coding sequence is TGCGCCAGCTACTTCTCCCCAGGGGCTGTGTACTTC.

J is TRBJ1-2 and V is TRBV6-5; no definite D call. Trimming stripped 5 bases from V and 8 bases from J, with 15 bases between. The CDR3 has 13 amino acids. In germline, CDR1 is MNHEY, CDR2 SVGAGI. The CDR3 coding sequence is TGTGCCAGCAGTCTGGATCCTAGTGGCGGCTACACCTTC. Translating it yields CASSLDPSGGYTF.

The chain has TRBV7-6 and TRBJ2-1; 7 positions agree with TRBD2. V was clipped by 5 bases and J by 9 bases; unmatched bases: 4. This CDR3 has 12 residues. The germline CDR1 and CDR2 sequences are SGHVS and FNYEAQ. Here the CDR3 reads CASSRGDSEQFF. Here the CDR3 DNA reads TGTGCCAGCAGCCGGGGGGATAGTGAGCAGTTCTTC.

In DNA form, the CDR3 reads TGTGCCAGCAGTGAGGGGGGACTCTATGGCTACACCTTC. This translates into CASSEGGLYGYTF. V gene TRBV2 combines with J gene TRBJ1-2; maybe TRBD1 (5 bases). The CDR3 extends over 13 amino acids. The V end was cut by 3 bases, the J end by 4 bases, with 9 bases between. Per the germline V gene, CDR1 is SNHLY and CDR2 is FYNNEI.

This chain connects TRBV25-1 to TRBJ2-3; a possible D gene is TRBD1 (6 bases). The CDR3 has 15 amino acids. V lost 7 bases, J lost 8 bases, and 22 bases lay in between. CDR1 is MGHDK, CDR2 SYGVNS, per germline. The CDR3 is CASNLIIVVRGTQYF. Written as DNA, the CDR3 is TGTGCCAGCAACCTAATTATTGTAGTCAGGGGTACGCAGTATTTT.

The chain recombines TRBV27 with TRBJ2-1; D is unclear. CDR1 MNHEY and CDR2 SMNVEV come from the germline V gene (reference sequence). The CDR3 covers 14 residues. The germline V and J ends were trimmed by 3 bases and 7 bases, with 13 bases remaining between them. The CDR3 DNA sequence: TGTGCCAGCAGTTTGGCCCTTGAGAGGAATGAGCAGTTCTTC. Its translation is CASSLALERNEQFF.

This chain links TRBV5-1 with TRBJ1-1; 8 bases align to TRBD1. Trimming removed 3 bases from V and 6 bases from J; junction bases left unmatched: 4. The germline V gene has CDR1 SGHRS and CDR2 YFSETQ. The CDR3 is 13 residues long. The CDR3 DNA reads TGCGCCAGCAGCTCAACAGGGGGAGCTGAAGCTTTCTTT. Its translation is CASSSTGGAEAFF.

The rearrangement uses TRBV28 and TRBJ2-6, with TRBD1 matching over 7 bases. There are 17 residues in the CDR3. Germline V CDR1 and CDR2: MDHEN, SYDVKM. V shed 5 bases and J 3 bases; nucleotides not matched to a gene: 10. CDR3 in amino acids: CASSPRRGRDGANVLTF. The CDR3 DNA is TGTGCCAGCAGTCCTAGAAGGGGGCGCGATGGGGCCAACGTCCTGACTTTC.

For the CDR3, the DNA is TGCGCCAGCAGCTTGACCTGGGACTTCACAGATACGCAGTATTTT. Translated: CASSLTWDFTDTQYF. The chain uses TRBV5-1 and TRBJ2-3, with TRBD2 as a possible D gene (6 bases). CDR3 length: 15 residues. Trimming removed 1 base from V and 2 bases from J, with 11 bases in between. The germline gives CDR1 SGHRS, CDR2 YFSETQ.

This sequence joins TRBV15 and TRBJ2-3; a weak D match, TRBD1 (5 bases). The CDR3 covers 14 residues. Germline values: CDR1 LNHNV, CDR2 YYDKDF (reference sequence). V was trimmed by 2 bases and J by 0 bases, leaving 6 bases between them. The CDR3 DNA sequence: TGTGCCACCAGCAGACAGGGCAGCACAGATACGCAGTATTTT. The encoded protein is CATSRQGSTDTQYF.

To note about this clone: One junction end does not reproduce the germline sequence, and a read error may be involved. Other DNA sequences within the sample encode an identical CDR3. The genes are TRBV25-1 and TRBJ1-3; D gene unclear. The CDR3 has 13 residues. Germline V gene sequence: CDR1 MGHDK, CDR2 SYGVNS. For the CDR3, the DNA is TGTGCCAGCAGTGTCCAGGCTGGAAACACTATATATTTT. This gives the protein CASSVQAGNTIYF.

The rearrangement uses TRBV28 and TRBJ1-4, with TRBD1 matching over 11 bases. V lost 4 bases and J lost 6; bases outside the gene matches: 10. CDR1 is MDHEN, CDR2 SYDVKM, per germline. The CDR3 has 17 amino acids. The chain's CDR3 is CASSSHGQGARDEKLFF. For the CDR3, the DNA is TGTGCCAGCAGTTCCCATGGACAGGGGGCAAGGGATGAAAAACTGTTTTTT.

The CDR3 DNA sequence: TGTGCCAGCAGTGAAGAGACAGGGATGGGCAATGAGCAGTTCTTC. Its protein product is CASSEETGMGNEQFF. The chain recombines TRBV5-6 with TRBJ2-1; the match to TRBD1 covers 7 bases. Trimming at V came to 5 bases and at J to 6 bases, leaving 11 bases not matched to a gene. Germline CDR1 SGHDT, CDR2 YYEEEE. CDR3 length equals 15 residues. The full variable domain, in which reference TRBV5-6 and TRBJ2-1 provide the parts outside the CDR3, is DAGVTQSPTHLIKTRGQQVTLRCSPKSGHDTVSWYQQALGQGPQFIFQYYEEEERQRGNFPDRFSGHQFPNYSSELNVNALLLGDSALYLCASSEETGMGNEQFFGPGTRLTVL.

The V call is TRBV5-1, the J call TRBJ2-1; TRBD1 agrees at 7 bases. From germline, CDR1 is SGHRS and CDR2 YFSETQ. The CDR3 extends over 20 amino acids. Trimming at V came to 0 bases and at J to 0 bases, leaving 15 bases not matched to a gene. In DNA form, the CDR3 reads TGCGCCAGCAGCTTGGTCTCCGGGACAGTTCCTACGAGCTCCTACAATGAGCAGTTCTTC. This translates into CASSLVSGTVPTSSYNEQFF.

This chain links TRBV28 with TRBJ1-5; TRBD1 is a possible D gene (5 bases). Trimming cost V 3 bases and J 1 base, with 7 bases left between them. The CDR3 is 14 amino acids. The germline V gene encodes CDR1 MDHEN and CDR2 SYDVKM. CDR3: CASSFRGSNQPQHF. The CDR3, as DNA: TGTGCCAGCAGTTTTAGGGGCAGCAATCAGCCCCAGCATTTT.

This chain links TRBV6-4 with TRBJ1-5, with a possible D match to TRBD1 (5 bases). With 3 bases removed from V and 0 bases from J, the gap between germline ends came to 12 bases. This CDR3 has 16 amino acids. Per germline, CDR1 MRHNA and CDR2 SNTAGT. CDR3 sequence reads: CASSDRGFYSNQPQHF. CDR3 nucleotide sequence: TGTGCCAGCAGTGATCGGGGGTTTTATAGCAATCAGCCCCAGCATTTT.

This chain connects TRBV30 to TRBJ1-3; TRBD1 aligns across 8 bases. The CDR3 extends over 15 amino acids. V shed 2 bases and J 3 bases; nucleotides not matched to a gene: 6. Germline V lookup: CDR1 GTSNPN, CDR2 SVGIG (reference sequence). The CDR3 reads CAWSKDRVGGNTIYF. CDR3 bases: TGTGCCTGGAGTAAGGACAGGGTGGGTGGAAACACCATATATTTT.

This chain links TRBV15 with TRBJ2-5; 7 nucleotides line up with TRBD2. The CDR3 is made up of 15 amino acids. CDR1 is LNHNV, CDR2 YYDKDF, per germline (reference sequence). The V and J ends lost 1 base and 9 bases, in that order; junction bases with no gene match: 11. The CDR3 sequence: CATSRASRLAGPQYF. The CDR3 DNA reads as TGTGCCACCAGCAGAGCCAGCCGACTAGCAGGGCCCCAGTACTTC.

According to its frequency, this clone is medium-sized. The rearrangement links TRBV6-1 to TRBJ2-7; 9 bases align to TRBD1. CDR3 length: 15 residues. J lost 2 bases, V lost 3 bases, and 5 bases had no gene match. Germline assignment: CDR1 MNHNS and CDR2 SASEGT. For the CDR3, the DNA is TGTGCCAGCAGTGAGGGACAGGGAGAGACCTACGAGCAGTACTTC. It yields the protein CASSEGQGETYEQYF.

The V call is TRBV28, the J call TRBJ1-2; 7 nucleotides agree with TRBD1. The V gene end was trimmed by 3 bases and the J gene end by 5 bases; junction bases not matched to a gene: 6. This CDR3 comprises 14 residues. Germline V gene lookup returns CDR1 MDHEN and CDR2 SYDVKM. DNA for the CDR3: TGTGCCAGCAGTTTGGGACAGCGGGCTTATGGCTACACCTTC. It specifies CASSLGQRAYGYTF.

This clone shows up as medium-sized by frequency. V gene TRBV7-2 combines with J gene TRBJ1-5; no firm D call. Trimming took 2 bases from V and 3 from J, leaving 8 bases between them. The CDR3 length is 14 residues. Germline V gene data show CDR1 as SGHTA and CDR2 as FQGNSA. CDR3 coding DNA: TGTGCCAGCAGCTTATGGGCAGACAATCAGCCCCAGCATTTT. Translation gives CASSLWADNQPQHF.

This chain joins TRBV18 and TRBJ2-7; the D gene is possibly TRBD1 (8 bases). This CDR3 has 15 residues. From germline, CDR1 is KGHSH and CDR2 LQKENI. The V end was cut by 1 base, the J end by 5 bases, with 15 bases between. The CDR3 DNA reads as TGTGCCAGCTCACCACAACAGGGGGGGAGAGACGAGCAGTACTTC. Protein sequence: CASSPQQGGRDEQYF.